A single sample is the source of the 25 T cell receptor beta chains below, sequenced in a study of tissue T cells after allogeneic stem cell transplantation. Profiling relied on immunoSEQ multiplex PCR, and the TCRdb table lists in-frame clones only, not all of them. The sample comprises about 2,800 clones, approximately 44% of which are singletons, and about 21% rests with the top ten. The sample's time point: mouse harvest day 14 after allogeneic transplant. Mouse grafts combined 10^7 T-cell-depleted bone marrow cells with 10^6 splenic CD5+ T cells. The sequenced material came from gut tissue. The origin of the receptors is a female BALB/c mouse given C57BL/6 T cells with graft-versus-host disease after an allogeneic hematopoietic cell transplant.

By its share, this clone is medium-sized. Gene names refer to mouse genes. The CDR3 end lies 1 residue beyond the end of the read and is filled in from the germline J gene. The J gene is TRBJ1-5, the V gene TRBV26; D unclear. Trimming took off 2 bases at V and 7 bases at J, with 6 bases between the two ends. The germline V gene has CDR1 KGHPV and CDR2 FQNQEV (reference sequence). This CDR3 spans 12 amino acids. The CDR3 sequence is CASSLINQAPLF. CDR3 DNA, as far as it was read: TGTGCCAGCAGTCTGATCAATCAGGCTCCGCTT.

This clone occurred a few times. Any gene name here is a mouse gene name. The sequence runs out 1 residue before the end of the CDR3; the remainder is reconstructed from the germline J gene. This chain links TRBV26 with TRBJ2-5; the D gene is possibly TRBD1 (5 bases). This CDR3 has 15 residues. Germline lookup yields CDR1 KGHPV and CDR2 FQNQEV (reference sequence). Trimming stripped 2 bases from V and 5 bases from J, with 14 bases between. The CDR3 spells CASSLEGREGDTQYF. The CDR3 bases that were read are TGTGCCAGCAGTCTGGAGGGGAGAGAAGGAGACACCCAGTAC.

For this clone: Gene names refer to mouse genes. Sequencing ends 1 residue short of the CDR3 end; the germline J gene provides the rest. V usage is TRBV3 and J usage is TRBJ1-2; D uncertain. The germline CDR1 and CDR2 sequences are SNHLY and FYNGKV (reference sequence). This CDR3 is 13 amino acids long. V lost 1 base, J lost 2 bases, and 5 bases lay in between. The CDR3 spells CASSLVQNSDYTF. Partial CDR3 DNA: TGTGCCAGCAGCTTAGTTCAGAACTCCGACTACACC.

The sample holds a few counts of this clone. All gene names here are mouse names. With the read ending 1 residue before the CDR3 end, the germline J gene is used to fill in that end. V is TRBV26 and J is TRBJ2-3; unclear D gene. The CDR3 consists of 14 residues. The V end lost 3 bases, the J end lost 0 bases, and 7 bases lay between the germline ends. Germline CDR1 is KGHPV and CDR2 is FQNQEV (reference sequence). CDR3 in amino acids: CASSLGFSAETLYF. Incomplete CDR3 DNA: TGTGCCAGCAGTCTTGGGTTTAGTGCAGAAACGCTGTAT.

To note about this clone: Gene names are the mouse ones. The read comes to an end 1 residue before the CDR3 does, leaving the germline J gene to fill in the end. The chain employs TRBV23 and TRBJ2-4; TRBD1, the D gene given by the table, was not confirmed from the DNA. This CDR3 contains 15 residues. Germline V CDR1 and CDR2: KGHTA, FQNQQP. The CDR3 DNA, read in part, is TGCTCCAGCAGCGGGGACAGGGCTAGTCAAAACACCTTGTAC. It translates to CSSSGDRASQNTLY. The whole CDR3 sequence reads CSSSGDRASQNTLYF.

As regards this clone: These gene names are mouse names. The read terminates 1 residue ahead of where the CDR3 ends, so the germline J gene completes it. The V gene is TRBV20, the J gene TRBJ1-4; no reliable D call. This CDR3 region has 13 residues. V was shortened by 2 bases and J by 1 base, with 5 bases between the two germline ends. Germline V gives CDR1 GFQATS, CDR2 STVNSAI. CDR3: CGARSNSNERLFF. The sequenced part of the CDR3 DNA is TGTGGTGCTAGGTCAAATTCCAACGAAAGATTATTT.

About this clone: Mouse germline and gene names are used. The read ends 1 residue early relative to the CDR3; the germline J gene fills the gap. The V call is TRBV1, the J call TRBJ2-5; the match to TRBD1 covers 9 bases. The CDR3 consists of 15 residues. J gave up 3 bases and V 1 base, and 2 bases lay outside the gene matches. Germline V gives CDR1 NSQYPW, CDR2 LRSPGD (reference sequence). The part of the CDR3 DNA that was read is TGCACCTGCAGTGCAGTACAGGGGGCGCAAGACACCCAGTAC. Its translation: CTCSAVQGAQDTQY. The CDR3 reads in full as CTCSAVQGAQDTQYF.

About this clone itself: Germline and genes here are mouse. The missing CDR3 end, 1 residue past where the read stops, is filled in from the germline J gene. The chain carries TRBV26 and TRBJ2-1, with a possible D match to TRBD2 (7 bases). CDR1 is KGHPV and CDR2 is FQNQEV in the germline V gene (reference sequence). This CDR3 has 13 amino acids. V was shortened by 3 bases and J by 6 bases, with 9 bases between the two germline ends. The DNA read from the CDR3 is TGTGCCAGCAGTCTCTGGGGGCCTGCTGAGCAGTTC. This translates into CASSLWGPAEQF. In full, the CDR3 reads CASSLWGPAEQFF.

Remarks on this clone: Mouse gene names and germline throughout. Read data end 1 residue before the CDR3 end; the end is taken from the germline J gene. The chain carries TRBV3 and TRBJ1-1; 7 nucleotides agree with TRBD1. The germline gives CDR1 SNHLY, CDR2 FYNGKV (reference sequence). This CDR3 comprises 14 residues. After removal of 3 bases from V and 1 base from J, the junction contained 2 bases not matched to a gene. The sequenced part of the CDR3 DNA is TGTGCCAGCAGCTTGGGACAGAAAAACACAGAAGTCTTC. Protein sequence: CASSLGQKNTEVF. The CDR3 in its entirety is CASSLGQKNTEVFF.

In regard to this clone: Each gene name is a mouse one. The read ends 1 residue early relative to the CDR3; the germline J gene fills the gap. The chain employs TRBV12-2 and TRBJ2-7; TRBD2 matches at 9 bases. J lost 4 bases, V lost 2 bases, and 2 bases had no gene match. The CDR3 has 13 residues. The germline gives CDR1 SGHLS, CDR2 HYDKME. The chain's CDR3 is CASSRDWEYEQYF. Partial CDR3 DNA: TGTGCCAGCTCTCGGGACTGGGAGTATGAACAGTAC.

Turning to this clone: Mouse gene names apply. The covered CDR3 bases are TGTGCCAGCAGTATGGGGGGGGGCGCTGAGCAGTTC. As protein: CASSMGGGAEQF. The entire CDR3 sequence reads CASSMGGGAEQFF. The V and J genes are TRBV19 and TRBJ2-1; 8 positions match TRBD2. The CDR3 end is not reached by the read, which stops 1 residue before it; the germline J gene fills it in. The CDR3 totals 13 residues. The germline V gene has CDR1 FNHDT and CDR2 SITEND (reference sequence). V was pared by 2 bases and J by 7 bases, with 2 bases of the junction left unmatched.

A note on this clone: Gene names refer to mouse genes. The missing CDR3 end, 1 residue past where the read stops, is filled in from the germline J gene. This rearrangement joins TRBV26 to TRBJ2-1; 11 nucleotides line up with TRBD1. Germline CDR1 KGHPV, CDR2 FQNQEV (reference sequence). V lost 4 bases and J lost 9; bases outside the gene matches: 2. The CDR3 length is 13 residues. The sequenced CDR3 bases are TGTGCCAGCAGTCGGACAGGGGGCGGTGAGCAGTTC. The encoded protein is CASSRTGGGEQF. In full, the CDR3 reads CASSRTGGGEQFF.

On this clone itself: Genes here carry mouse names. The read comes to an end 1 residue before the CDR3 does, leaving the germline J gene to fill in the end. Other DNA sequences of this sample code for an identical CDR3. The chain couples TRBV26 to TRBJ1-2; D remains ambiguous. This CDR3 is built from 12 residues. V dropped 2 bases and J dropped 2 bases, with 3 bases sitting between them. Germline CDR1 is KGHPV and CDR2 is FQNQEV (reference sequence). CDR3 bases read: TGTGCCAGCAGTCTGGGGAACTCCGACTACACC. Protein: CASSLGNSDYT. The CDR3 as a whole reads CASSLGNSDYTF.

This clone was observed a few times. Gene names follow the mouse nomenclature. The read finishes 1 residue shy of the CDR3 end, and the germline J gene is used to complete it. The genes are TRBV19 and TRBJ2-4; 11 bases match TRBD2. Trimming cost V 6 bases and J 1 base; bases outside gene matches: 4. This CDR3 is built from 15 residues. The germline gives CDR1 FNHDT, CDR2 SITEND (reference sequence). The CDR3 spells CASKGLGGGQNTLYF. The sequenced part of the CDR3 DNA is TGTGCCAGCAAAGGACTGGGGGGAGGTCAAAACACCTTGTAC.

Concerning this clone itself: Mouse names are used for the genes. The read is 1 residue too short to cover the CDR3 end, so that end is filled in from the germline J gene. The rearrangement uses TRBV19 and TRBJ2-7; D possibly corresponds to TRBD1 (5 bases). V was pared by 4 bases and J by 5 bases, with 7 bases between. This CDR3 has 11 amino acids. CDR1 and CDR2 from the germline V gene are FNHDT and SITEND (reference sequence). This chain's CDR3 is CASSFRDEQYF. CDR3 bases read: TGTGCCAGCAGTTTCAGGGATGAACAGTAC.

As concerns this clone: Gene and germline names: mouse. The sequenced part of the CDR3 DNA is TGTGCCAGCAGCTCATTGGGGTTCCAAGACACCCAGTAC. Translated, it gives CASSSLGFQDTQY. The whole CDR3 is CASSSLGFQDTQYF. This chain uses TRBV19 with TRBJ2-5, with D maybe TRBD2 (5 bases). Read coverage stops 1 residue before the CDR3 terminus; the germline J gene supplies the remainder. Germline assignment: CDR1 FNHDT and CDR2 SITEND (reference sequence). Deletions cut 5 bases from V and 2 bases from J, with 12 bases between. The CDR3 is made up of 14 amino acids.

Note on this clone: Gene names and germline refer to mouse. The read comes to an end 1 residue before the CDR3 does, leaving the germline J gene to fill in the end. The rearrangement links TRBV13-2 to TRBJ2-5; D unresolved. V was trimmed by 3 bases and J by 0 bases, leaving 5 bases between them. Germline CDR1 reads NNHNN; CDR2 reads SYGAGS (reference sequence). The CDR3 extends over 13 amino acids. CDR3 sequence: CASGADNQDTQYF. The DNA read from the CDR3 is TGTGCCAGCGGTGCAGATAACCAAGACACCCAGTAC.

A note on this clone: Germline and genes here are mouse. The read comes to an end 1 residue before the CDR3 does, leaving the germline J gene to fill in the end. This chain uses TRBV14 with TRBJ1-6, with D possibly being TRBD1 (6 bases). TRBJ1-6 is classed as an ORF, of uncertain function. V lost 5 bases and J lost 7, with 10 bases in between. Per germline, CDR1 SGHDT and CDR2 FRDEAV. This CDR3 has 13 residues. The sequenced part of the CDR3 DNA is TGTGCCAGCAGCCGGAGGGGGAATTCGCCCCTCTAC. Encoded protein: CASSRRGNSPLY. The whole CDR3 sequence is CASSRRGNSPLYF.

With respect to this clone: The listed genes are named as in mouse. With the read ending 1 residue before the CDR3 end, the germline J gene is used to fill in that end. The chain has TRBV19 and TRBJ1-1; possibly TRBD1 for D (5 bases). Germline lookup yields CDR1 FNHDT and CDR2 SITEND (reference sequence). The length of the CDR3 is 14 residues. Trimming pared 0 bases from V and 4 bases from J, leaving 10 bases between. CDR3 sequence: CASSIGGVGTEVFF. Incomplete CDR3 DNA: TGTGCCAGCAGTATAGGGGGGGTCGGCACAGAAGTCTTC.

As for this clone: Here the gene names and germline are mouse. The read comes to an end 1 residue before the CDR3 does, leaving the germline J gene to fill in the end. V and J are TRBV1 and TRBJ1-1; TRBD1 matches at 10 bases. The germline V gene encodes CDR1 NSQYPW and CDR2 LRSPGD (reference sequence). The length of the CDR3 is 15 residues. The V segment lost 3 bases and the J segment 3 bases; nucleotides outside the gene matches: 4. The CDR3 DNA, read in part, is TGCACCTGCAGTGCCCGGGACAGGGGAGACACAGAAGTCTTC. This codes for CTCSARDRGDTEVF. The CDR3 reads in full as CTCSARDRGDTEVFF.

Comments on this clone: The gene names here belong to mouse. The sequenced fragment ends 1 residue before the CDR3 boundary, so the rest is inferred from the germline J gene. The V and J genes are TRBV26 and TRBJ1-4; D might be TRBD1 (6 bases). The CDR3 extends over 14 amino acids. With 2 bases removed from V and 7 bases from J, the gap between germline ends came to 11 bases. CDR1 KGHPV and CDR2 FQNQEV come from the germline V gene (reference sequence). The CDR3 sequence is CASSLAQGTERLFF. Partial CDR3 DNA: TGTGCCAGCAGTCTGGCTCAGGGGACCGAAAGATTATTT.

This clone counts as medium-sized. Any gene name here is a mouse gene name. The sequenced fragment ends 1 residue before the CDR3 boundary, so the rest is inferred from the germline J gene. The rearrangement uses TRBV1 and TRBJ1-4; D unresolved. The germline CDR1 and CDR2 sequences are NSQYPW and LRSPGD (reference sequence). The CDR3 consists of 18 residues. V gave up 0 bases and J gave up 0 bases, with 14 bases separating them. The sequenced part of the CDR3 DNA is TGCACCTGCAGTGCAGATACCGCCAGATCAATTTCCAACGAAAGATTATTT. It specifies CTCSADTARSISNERLF. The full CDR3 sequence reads CTCSADTARSISNERLFF. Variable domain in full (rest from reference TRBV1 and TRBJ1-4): VTLLEQNPRWRLVPRGQAVNLRCILKNSQYPWMSWYQQDLQKQLQWLFTLRSPGDKEVKSLPGADYLATRVTDTELRLQVANMSQGRTLYCTCSADTARSISNERLFFGHGTKLSVL.

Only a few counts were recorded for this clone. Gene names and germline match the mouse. The CDR3 loop is CASRRTGGLYEQYF. The sequenced CDR3 bases are TGTGCCAGCAGGAGGACTGGGGGGCTCTATGAACAGTAC. The chain combines TRBV15 with TRBJ2-7, with 11 bases aligning to TRBD2. The read ends 1 residue shy of where the CDR3 ends; the end is completed using the germline J gene. Germline V lookup: CDR1 SGHND, CDR2 FRSKSL. Trimming removed 6 bases from V and 3 bases from J; junction bases left unmatched: 4. The CDR3 has 14 residues.

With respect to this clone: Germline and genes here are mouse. CDR3 protein: CASSLDLNTGQLYF. Partial CDR3 DNA: TGTGCCAGCTCTCTCGACCTGAACACCGGGCAGCTCTAC. The chain links TRBV12-1 to TRBJ2-2; the D is unclear. The CDR3 extends 1 residue past the end of the read, so its final part is completed from the germline J gene. CDR1 and CDR2 from the germline V gene are SGHSN and HYEKVE. Trimming removed 0 bases from V and 2 bases from J, with 6 bases in between. The CDR3 is 14 amino acids.

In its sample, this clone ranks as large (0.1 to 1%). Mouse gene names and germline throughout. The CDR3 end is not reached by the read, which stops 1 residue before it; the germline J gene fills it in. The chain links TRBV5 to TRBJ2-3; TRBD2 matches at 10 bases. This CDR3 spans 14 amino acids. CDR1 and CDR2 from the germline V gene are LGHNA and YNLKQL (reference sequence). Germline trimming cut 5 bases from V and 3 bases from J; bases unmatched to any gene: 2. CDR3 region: CASSSTGGAETLYF. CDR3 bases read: TGTGCCAGCAGCTCGACTGGGGGGGCAGAAACGCTGTAT.